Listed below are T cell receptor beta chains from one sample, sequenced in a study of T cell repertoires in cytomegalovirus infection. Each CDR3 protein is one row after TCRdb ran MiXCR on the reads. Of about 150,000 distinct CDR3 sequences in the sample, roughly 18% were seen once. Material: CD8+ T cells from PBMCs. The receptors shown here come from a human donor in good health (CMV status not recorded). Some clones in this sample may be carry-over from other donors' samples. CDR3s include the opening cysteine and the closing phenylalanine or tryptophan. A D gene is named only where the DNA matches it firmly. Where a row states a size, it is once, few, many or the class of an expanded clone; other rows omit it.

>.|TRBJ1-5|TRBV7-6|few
TGTGCCAGCAGCACGGTCCTAAATCAGCCCCAGCATTTT
CASSTVLNQPQHF
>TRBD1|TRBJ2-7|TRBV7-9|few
TGTGCCATAGTCGACCCCGGGACAGAACGTTACGAGCAGTACTTC
CAIVDPGTERYEQYF
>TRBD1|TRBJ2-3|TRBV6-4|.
TGTGCCATCCTTTTCCGCCCCGGGACAGAGCTCACAGATACGCAGTATTTT
CAILFRPGTELTDTQYF
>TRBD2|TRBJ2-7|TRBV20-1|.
TGCAGTGCCCGGGGACTAGCGGGACATTCCTACGAGCAGTACTTC
CSARGLAGHSYEQYF
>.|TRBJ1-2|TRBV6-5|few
TGTGCCACTACCTTGAGCTACACCTTC
CATTLSYTF
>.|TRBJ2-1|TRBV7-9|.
TGTGCCAGCAGCACACAGGGCGGTGAGCAGTTCTTC
CASSTQGGEQFF
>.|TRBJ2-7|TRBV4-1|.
TGCGCCAGCAGCCAAGACGCCGGAGAAGAGCAGTACTTC
CASSQDAGEEQYF
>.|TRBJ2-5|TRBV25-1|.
TGTGCCAGCAGTGAATATGAGGGCACCCAAGAGACCCAGTACTTC
CASSEYEGTQETQYF
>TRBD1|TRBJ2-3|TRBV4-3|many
TGCGCCAGCAGCCAAGCCCGACAGGGGACAGATACGCAGTATTTT
CASSQARQGTDTQYF
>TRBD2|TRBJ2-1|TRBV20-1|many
TGCAGTGCTTCCCCTAGCGGGAGGGCCCCTGAGCAGTTCTTC
CSASPSGRAPEQFF
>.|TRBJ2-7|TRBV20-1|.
TGCAGTGCCTCCAACAGGGCCCTTAAGCGATACGAGCAGTACTTC
CSASNRALKRYEQYF
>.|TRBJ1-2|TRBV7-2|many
TGTGCCAGCAGCACGGGCCTCGTTGATGGGGCCTATGGCTACACCTTC
CASSTGLVDGAYGYTF
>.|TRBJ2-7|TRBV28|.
TGTGCCAGTCGGGACCCGAACGACGAGCAGTACTTC
CASRDPNDEQYF
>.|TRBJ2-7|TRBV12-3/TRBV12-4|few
TGTGCCAGCAGTCTACGACAGGCCTCCTACGAGCAGTACTTC
CASSLRQASYEQYF
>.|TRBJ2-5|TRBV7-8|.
TGTGCCAGCAGCTTAGAGACTGAGTACCAAGAGACCCAGTACTTC
CASSLETEYQETQYF
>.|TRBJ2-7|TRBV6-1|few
TGTGCCAGCAGTCAGGACTATTACGAGCAGTACTTC
CASSQDYYEQYF
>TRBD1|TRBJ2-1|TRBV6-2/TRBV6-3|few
TGTGCCAGCAGTTACTCGAAGGACAGGGGCTCCTACAATGAGCAGTTCTTC
CASSYSKDRGSYNEQFF
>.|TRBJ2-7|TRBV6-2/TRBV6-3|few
TGTGCCAGCAGTTACTCGGTTCTTCGTCCGCACGAGCAGTACTTC
CASSYSVLRPHEQYF